The clone carrying this T cell receptor beta chain was counted ten times or more. The target antigen is unknown. This CDR3 comprises 16 residues. Germline CDR1 MDHEN, CDR2 SYDVKM. V dropped 10 bases and J dropped 7; count of bases not matched to a gene: 15. MiXCR, run by TCRdb on the 5' RACE reads, gives a single entry per CDR3 protein. The data contain 250,000 to 300,000 distinct CDR3 sequences, around 17% of them seen just once; the ten biggest clones take up 23%. These data are taken from a study of T-cell memory formation after mild COVID-19. Whole-study results and caveats: Some clones that responded were present in memory (sampled pre-infection), which suggests cross-reactive memory joined. Clones that shrank (day 15 to 85) were balanced CD4/CD8, whereas later expanders leaned CD4+. Second-wave clones reaching peak frequency on day 37 lacked confirmed SARS-CoV-2 specificity. Largely, contracting CD4+ clones fell within CM and EM, and contracting CD8+ clones within EMRA.

The TCR sequence derives from a man younger than 30 who had mild COVID-19 (a few samples of this study predate the infection). Cell type and time point are not known. The chain uses TRBV28 and TRBJ1-6, with TRBD1 matching 8 bases. The source material was PBMCs or a T cell subset sorted from them (not recorded which). The CDR3 DNA sequence: TGTGCCACCAGCTTGACCGGGACAGGCCTCAATTCACCCCTCCACTTT. The encoded protein is CATSLTGTGLNSPLHF. Full variable domain (missing parts from reference TRBV28 and TRBJ1-6): DVKVTQSSRYLVKRTGEKVFLECVQDMDHENMFWYRQDPGLGLRLIYFSYDVKMKEKGDIPEGYSVSREKKERFSLILESASTNQTSMYLCATSLTGTGLNSPLHFGNGTRLTVT.